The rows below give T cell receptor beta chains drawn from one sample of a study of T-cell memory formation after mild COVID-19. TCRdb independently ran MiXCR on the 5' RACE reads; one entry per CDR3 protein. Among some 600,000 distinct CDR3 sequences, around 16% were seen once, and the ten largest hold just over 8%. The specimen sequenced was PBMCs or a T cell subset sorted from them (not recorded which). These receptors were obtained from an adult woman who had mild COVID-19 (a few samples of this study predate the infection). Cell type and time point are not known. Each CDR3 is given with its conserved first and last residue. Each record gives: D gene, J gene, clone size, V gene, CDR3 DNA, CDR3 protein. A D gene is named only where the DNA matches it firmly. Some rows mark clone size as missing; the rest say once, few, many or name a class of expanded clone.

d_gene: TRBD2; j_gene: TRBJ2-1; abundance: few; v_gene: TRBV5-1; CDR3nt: TGCGCCAGCAGCTCCTCCGGGACTAGCTTAAATGAGCAGTTCTTC; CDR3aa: CASSSSGTSLNEQFF
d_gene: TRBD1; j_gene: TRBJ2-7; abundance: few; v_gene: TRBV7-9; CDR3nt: TGTGCCAGCAGCTTAGCGGATTCGGGACAGATTAACTTC; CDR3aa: CASSLADSGQINF
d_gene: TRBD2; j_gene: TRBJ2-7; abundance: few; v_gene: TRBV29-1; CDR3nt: TGCAGCGTTGAACAGGGTAGCGGGGGCCATGACTACGAGCAGTACTTC; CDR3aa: CSVEQGSGGHDYEQYF
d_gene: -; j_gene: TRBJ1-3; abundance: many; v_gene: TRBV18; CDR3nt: TGTGCCAGCTCACCGACAGGAGGACCAAACTCTGGAAACACCATATATTTT; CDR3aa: CASSPTGGPNSGNTIYF
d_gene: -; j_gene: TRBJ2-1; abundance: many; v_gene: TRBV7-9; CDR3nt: TGTGCCAGCAGCTTAGCGGCAAACGCGGATGAGCAGTTCTTC; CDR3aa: CASSLAANADEQFF
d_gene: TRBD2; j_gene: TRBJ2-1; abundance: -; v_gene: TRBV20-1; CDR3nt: TGCAGTGCTAGACTAGCGGGGGGTATAGGGTACAATGAGCAGTTCTTC; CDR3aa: CSARLAGGIGYNEQFF
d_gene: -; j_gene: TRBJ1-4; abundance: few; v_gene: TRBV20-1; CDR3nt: TGCAGTGCTAGAGATCTTGGGGGGAGAAGCTTCGAAAAACTGTTTTTT; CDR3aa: CSARDLGGRSFEKLFF
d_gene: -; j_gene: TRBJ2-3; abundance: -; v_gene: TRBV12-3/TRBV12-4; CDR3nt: TGTGCCAGCAGTAGGGGCGGTGGAAGCACAGATACGCAGTATTTT; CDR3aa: CASSRGGGSTDTQYF
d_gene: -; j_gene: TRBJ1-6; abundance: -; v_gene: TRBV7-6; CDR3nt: TGTGCCAGCAGCTCCAGCGTGGGTTTAGGGAATTCACCCCTCCACTTT; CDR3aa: CASSSSVGLGNSPLHF
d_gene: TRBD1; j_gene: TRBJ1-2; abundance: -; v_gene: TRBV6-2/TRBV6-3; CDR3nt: TGTGCCAGCAGACAAACCGGGACAGACTATGGCTACACCTTC; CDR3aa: CASRQTGTDYGYTF
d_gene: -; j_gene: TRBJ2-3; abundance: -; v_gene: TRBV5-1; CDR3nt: TGCGCCAGCAGCCCCCGACAGGACCGCACAGATACGCAGTATTTT; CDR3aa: CASSPRQDRTDTQYF
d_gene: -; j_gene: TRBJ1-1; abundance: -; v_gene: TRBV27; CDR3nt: TGTGCCAGCAGTTTGAGGGGGGGAAGGGGCACTGAAGCTTTCTTT; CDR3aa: CASSLRGGRGTEAFF
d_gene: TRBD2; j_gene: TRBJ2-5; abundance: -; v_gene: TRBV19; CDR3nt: TGTGCCACCAGGCCGGCGGGGGGATTGGAGACCCAGTACTTC; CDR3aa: CATRPAGGLETQYF
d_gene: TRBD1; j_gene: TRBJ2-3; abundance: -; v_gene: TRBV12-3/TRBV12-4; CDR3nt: TGTGCCAGCAGTCCGGACAGGGCTAGCACAGATACGCAGTATTTT; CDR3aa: CASSPDRASTDTQYF
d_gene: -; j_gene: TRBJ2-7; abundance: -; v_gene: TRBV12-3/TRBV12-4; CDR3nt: TGTGCCAGCAGTTTTGGGCCCGGGACTCTTCAGTACTTC; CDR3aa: CASSFGPGTLQYF
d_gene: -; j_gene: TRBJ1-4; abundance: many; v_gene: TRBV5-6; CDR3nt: TGTGCCAGCAGCTTGGCCGGGACGGCTGCAACTAATGAAAAACTGTTTTTT; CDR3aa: CASSLAGTAATNEKLFF